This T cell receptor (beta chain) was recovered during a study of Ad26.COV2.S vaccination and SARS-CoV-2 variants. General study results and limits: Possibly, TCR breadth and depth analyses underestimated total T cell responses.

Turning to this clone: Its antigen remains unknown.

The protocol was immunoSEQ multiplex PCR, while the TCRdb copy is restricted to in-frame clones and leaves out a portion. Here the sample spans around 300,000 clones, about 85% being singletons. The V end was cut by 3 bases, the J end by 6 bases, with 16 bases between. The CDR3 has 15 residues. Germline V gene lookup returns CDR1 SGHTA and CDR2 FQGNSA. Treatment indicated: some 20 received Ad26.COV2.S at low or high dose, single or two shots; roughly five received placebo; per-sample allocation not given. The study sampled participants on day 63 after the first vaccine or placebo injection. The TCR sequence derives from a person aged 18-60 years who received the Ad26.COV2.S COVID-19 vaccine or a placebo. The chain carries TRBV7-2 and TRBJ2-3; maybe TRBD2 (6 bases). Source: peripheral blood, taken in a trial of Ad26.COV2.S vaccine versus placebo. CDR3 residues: CASSFTGVLVDTQYF. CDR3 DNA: TGTGCCAGCAGCTTCACGGGGGTGCTGGTGGATACGCAGTATTTT.